The 10 T cell receptor beta chains below were found in one sample sequenced in a study of T cells in localized non-small cell lung cancer. This table comes from immunoSEQ multiplex PCR, and its TCRdb copy is limited to in-frame clones, with some not included. The sample has 45,000 to 65,000 clones; 80% to 90% are singletons. The source was peripheral blood, collected before any cancer treatment. Receptors originate from a man aged 35 to 70 with stage I squamous cell lung carcinoma.

The chain is built from TRBV7-2 and TRBJ2-2; 7 bases line up with TRBD1. V lost 0 bases to trimming and J lost 5 bases; unmatched junction nucleotides: 6. This CDR3 is 16 amino acids long. Germline loops: CDR1 SGHTA, CDR2 FQGNSA. The CDR3 is CASSLAGTATTGELFF. As DNA, the CDR3 is TGTGCCAGCAGCTTAGCCGGGACAGCTACTACCGGGGAGCTGTTTTTT.

The gene calls are TRBV7-2 and TRBJ2-1; D is perhaps TRBD1 or TRBD2 (5 bases each). The CDR3 is 16 residues long. Germline V gene lookup returns CDR1 SGHTA and CDR2 FQGNSA. Deletions cut 0 bases from V and 2 bases from J, with 11 bases between. CDR3 DNA: TGTGCCAGCAGCTTAGCGGCTAGGGGAGCCTACAATGAGCAGTTCTTC. Amino acids: CASSLAARGAYNEQFF.

The chain joins TRBV7-2 to TRBJ2-2; D remains unclear. The germline gives CDR1 SGHTA, CDR2 FQGNSA. The CDR3 totals 14 residues. Trimming stripped 2 bases from V and 1 base from J, with 5 bases between. The CDR3 here is CASSLNWNTGELFF. The CDR3 DNA sequence: TGTGCCAGCAGCTTAAACTGGAACACCGGGGAGCTGTTTTTT.

The chain links TRBV7-9 to TRBJ1-3; 8 bases are shared with TRBD1. Losses at the gene ends were 5 bases for V and 1 base for J; bases not matched to a gene: 10. This CDR3 has 17 amino acids. The germline V gene encodes CDR1 SEHNR and CDR2 FQNEAQ (reference sequence). CDR3 sequence reads: CASSRRQGALSGNTIYF. The CDR3 bases are TGTGCCAGCAGCCGCCGGCAGGGGGCTTTATCTGGAAACACCATATATTTT. The complete variable domain, with remaining parts taken from reference TRBV7-9 and TRBJ1-3, reads DTGVSQNPRHKITKRGQNVTFRCDPISEHNRLYWYRQTLGQGPEFLTYFQNEAQLEKSRLLSDRFSAERPKGSFSTLEIQRTEQGDSAMYLCASSRRQGALSGNTIYFGEGSWLTVV.

V usage is TRBV7-9 and J usage is TRBJ2-3, with D tentatively TRBD2 (5 bases). CDR1 is SEHNR, CDR2 FQNEAQ, per germline (reference sequence). Trimming left V 8 bases short and J 6 bases short, with 15 bases between. CDR3 size: 13 residues. The DNA for the CDR3 is TGTGCCAGCGCGGATCGGGGTGGCGATACGCAGTATTTT. Its protein product is CASADRGGDTQYF. The whole variable domain, filled in from reference TRBV7-9 and TRBJ2-3, reads DTGVSQNPRHKITKRGQNVTFRCDPISEHNRLYWYRQTLGQGPEFLTYFQNEAQLEKSRLLSDRFSAERPKGSFSTLEIQRTEQGDSAMYLCASADRGGDTQYFGPGTRLTVL.

This clone was seen only a few times. The V call is TRBV6-5, the J call TRBJ2-1; TRBD2 matches 14 bases. CDR3 length: 15 amino acids. Germline V gene sequence: CDR1 MNHEY, CDR2 SVGAGI. The V gene end was trimmed by 3 bases and the J gene end by 13 bases; junction bases not matched to a gene: 8. The CDR3 loop reads CASSYPGTSGSLQFF. The CDR3 coding sequence is TGTGCCAGCAGTTATCCCGGGACTAGCGGGAGCCTTCAGTTCTTC.

This chain links TRBV23-1 with TRBJ2-4, with TRBD1 matching 7 bases. TRBV23-1 is noted as an ORF with a role that remains uncertain. The ends lost 6 bases at V and 9 bases at J; junction bases unmatched: 11. This CDR3 is 14 amino acids long. The CDR3 loop reads CASRPERTGSIQYF. In nucleotides, the CDR3 is TGCGCCAGCAGGCCTGAAAGGACAGGAAGCATTCAGTACTTC.

This clone occurred a few times. The chain joins TRBV9 to TRBJ2-1, with D tentatively TRBD1 (6 bases). This CDR3 spans 14 amino acids. V lost 6 bases, J lost 5 bases, and 15 bases lay in between. CDR1 is SGDLS, CDR2 YYNGEE, per germline. The CDR3: CASTEIRGDNEQFF. In DNA form, the CDR3 reads TGTGCCAGCACCGAGATCAGGGGAGACAATGAGCAGTTCTTC.

This rearrangement joins TRBV19 to TRBJ2-3; tentative D call: TRBD2 (5 bases). The germline CDR1 and CDR2 sequences are LNHDA and SQIVND (reference sequence). The CDR3 totals 15 residues. Trimming took 3 bases from V and 0 from J, leaving 10 bases between them. CDR3 DNA sequence: TGTGCCAGTAGTATCCCCGGACTGAGCACAGATACGCAGTATTTT. Its translation is CASSIPGLSTDTQYF. Full variable domain (missing parts from reference TRBV19 and TRBJ2-3): DGGITQSPKYLFRKEGQNVTLSCEQNLNHDAMYWYRQDPGQGLRLIYYSQIVNDFQKGDIAEGYSVSREKKESFPLTVTSAQKNPTAFYLCASSIPGLSTDTQYFGPGTRLTVL.

The V gene is TRBV9, the J gene TRBJ2-3; TRBD2 agrees at 8 bases. The CDR3 extends over 14 amino acids. After removal of 4 bases from V and 5 bases from J, the junction contained 6 bases not matched to a gene. Germline CDR1 SGDLS, CDR2 YYNGEE. DNA for the CDR3: TGTGCCAGCAGCCTACAGGCGGGAGGAGATACGCAGTATTTT. Translated: CASSLQAGGDTQYF.